These 31 T cell receptor beta chains were sequenced from one sample in a study of cytotoxic CD8 clonotypes in ibrutinib-treated CLL. Sequenced by immunoSEQ multiplex PCR; TCRdb stores in-frame clones only, minus some. Found here are 150,000 or so clones, more than 65% of them singletons; the top ten hold 2% to 2.5%. This specimen was PBMCs, taken after 12 months of ibrutinib treatment. These receptor sequences come from a human donor with chronic lymphocytic leukemia.

V is TRBV4-2 and J is TRBJ1-2; D not certain. The CDR3 runs to 13 residues. With 2 bases removed from V and 4 bases from J, the gap between germline ends came to 8 bases. CDR1 is LGHNA and CDR2 is YNFKEQ in the germline V gene. The CDR3 loop reads CASSQREAYGYTF. The CDR3 region has the DNA TGTGCCAGCAGCCAACGCGAAGCCTATGGCTACACCTTC.

This sequence joins TRBV6-5 and TRBJ1-4; D is undetermined. Between the trimmed V and J ends, which lost 0 bases and 8 bases, there was a span of 16 bases. Germline assignment: CDR1 MNHEY and CDR2 SVGAGI. CDR3 size: 16 residues. This chain's CDR3 is CASSYSMGSVTEKLFF. The CDR3 nucleotides are TGTGCCAGCAGTTACTCGATGGGCAGCGTGACGGAAAAACTGTTTTTT.

The chain joins TRBV6-6 to TRBJ2-7, with 11 bases that match TRBD2. Germline V lookup: CDR1 MNHNY, CDR2 SVGAGI (reference sequence). This CDR3 contains 13 residues. The ends lost 6 bases at V and 3 bases at J; junction bases unmatched: 1. The CDR3 region has the DNA TGTGCCAGCAGGACTAGCGGGAACTACGAGCAGTACTTC. Protein sequence: CASRTSGNYEQYF.

The chain employs TRBV19 and TRBJ2-7; D is ambiguous. Germline V gives CDR1 LNHDA, CDR2 SQIVND (reference sequence). There are 16 residues in the CDR3. V dropped 2 bases and J dropped 1 base, with 15 bases sitting between them. The CDR3 nucleotides are TGTGCCAGTAGTATAATTTCCCCGACGGGTTCCTACGAGCAGTACTTC. It yields the protein CASSIISPTGSYEQYF. The entire variable domain, with the rest obtained from reference TRBV19 and TRBJ2-7, is as follows: DGGITQSPKYLFRKEGQNVTLSCEQNLNHDAMYWYRQDPGQGLRLIYYSQIVNDFQKGDIAEGYSVSREKKESFPLTVTSAQKNPTAFYLCASSIISPTGSYEQYFGPGTRLTVT.

This clone showed up just a few times. The gene calls are TRBV9 and TRBJ2-5, with 9 bases lining up with TRBD2. Germline CDR1 reads SGDLS; CDR2 reads YYNGEE. V shed 2 bases and J 3 bases; nucleotides not matched to a gene: 2. The CDR3 is 14 residues long. This chain's CDR3 is CASSVSGSEETQYF. The DNA for the CDR3 is TGTGCCAGCAGCGTTAGCGGGAGCGAAGAGACCCAGTACTTC.

V and J are TRBV6-5 and TRBJ2-7; D gene unclear. CDR1 and CDR2 (germline): MNHEY, SVGAGI. CDR3 size: 13 residues. Trimming removed 0 bases from V and 12 bases from J, with 15 bases in between. Here the CDR3 DNA reads TGTGCCAGCAGTTACTCATGGGGAAGTCAAAGGTACTTC. Its translation is CASSYSWGSQRYF.

In DNA form, the CDR3 reads TGTGCCAGCAGAAGAGACAGGGGGTACACTGAAGCTTTCTTT. Protein: CASRRDRGYTEAFF. This chain uses TRBV28 with TRBJ1-1, with 9 nucleotides matching TRBD1. V dropped 6 bases and J dropped 3; count of bases not matched to a gene: 5. CDR1 MDHEN and CDR2 SYDVKM come from the germline V gene. This CDR3 comprises 14 residues. The full variable domain, with the rest looked up from reference TRBV28 and TRBJ1-1, is DVKVTQSSRYLVKRTGEKVFLECVQDMDHENMFWYRQDPGLGLRLIYFSYDVKMKEKGDIPEGYSVSREKKERFSLILESASTNQTSMYLCASRRDRGYTEAFFGQGTRLTVV.

The chain is built from TRBV11-2 and TRBJ2-3, with 8 bases lining up with TRBD2. CDR3 length: 15 amino acids. Germline V gives CDR1 SGHAT, CDR2 FQNNGV. J lost 4 bases, V lost 5 bases, and 8 bases had no gene match. The CDR3 DNA follows: TGTGCCAGCAGCCCAATTAGCGGGGAGCCAGATACGCAGTATTTT. It is translated as CASSPISGEPDTQYF.

This clone was seen only once. The V gene is TRBV7-6, the J gene TRBJ1-6; no clear D. V dropped 1 base and J dropped 5 bases, with 6 bases sitting between them. The germline gives CDR1 SGHVS, CDR2 FNYEAQ. CDR3 length: 14 residues. The CDR3 protein is CASSLGADNSPLHF. The CDR3 nucleotides read TGTGCCAGCAGCTTAGGGGCAGATAATTCACCCCTCCACTTT.

This clone was counted only a few times. The chain recombines TRBV9 with TRBJ2-7; D is undetermined. Looked up from germline, CDR1 is SGDLS and CDR2 is YYNGEE. The CDR3 is 14 amino acids. Trimming stripped 0 bases from V and 6 bases from J, with 13 bases between. The CDR3 DNA reads TGTGCCAGCAGCGTAGTGTCTGGTTCCCCCGAGCAGTACTTC. Residues: CASSVVSGSPEQYF.

V and J are TRBV28 and TRBJ1-5, with a tentative D call TRBD1 (6 bases). Germline values: CDR1 MDHEN, CDR2 SYDVKM. V lost 8 bases and J 15 bases, leaving 20 bases between the germline ends. This CDR3 comprises 12 residues. This CDR3 reads CASLGRTVLRHF. The CDR3 nucleotides are TGTGCCAGCCTGGGCCGGACAGTTCTACGGCATTTT.

This clone was recorded once. The chain couples TRBV9 to TRBJ1-4; the match to TRBD1 covers 9 bases. J lost 5 bases, V lost 2 bases, and 4 bases had no gene match. CDR1 is SGDLS and CDR2 is YYNGEE in the germline V gene. The CDR3 has 15 residues. CDR3 region: CASSVRDRANEKLFF. The CDR3 nucleotides are TGTGCCAGCAGCGTCCGGGACAGGGCAAATGAAAAACTGTTTTTT.

V gene TRBV6-6 combines with J gene TRBJ1-1; D is uncertain. The CDR3 has 14 residues. V shed 5 bases and J shed 1 base, with 11 bases lying between them. The germline CDR1 and CDR2 sequences are MNHNY and SVGAGI (reference sequence). CDR3 in DNA: TGTGCCAGCAGTACCCCGGGTGCGAACACTGAAGCTTTCTTT. As protein: CASSTPGANTEAFF.

V gene TRBV7-8 combines with J gene TRBJ1-3; no clear D. V was pared by 5 bases and J by 4 bases, with 9 bases between. Germline CDR1 and CDR2: SGHVS and FQNEAQ. The CDR3 covers 13 residues. The CDR3, as DNA: TGTGCCAGCAGCATCGGACTCGGAAACACCATATATTTT. The encoded protein is CASSIGLGNTIYF.

This clone has just one count. This sample also contains other DNA sequences that code for the same CDR3. The rearrangement links TRBV9 to TRBJ1-5; tentative D call: TRBD1 (6 bases). The CDR3 has 13 amino acids. V was clipped by 6 bases and J by 3 bases, with 10 bases between them. CDR1 is SGDLS, CDR2 YYNGEE, per germline. Here the CDR3 DNA reads TGTGCCAGCAACAGGGACTCCAATCAGCCCCAGCATTTT. Amino acids: CASNRDSNQPQHF.

The gene calls are TRBV7-7 and TRBJ2-2; D is ambiguous. Deletions cut 9 bases from V and 5 bases from J, with 13 bases between. This CDR3 is built from 13 residues. From germline, CDR1 is SSHAT and CDR2 FNYEAQ (reference sequence). Here the CDR3 reads CASGVRRTGELFF. The DNA of the CDR3 is TGTGCCAGTGGGGTTAGAAGGACCGGGGAGCTGTTTTTT.

CDR3 sequence (DNA): TGTGCTAGTGGTTCCCTGCCCCAGGGCAGCTACACCTTC. It encodes CASGSLPQGSYTF. The chain recombines TRBV12-5 with TRBJ1-2, with D possibly TRBD1 on 5 matching bases. Germline CDR1 and CDR2: LGHNT and FRNRAP. This CDR3 is 13 amino acids long. The V end lost 4 bases, the J end lost 9 bases, and 15 bases lay between the germline ends. Supplemented by reference TRBV12-5 and TRBJ1-2, the full variable domain reads DARVTQTPRHKVTEMGQEVTMRCQPILGHNTVFWYRQTMMQGLELLAYFRNRAPLDDSGMPKDRFSAEMPDATLATLKIQPSEPRDSAVYFCASGSLPQGSYTFGSGTRLTVV.

This chain links TRBV27 with TRBJ1-6; D unresolved. The CDR3 consists of 14 residues. V lost 2 bases and J lost 10, with 12 bases in between. Germline V gene lookup returns CDR1 MNHEY and CDR2 SMNVEV (reference sequence). The CDR3: CASSLEGLSSPLHF. CDR3 coding DNA: TGTGCCAGCAGTTTAGAGGGTCTGTCGTCACCCCTCCACTTT.

This clone was picked up a small number of times. The J gene is TRBJ2-3, the V gene TRBV5-4; 9 bases line up with TRBD2. The CDR3 is 16 residues long. The germline gives CDR1 SGHNT, CDR2 YYREEE (reference sequence). The V gene end was trimmed by 0 bases and the J gene end by 4 bases; junction bases not matched to a gene: 6. Written as DNA, the CDR3 is TGTGCCAGCAGCTTGGCCGGCGCTAGCGGGGCAGATACGCAGTATTTT. Its translation: CASSLAGASGADTQYF. Full variable domain (remainder filled in from reference TRBV5-4 and TRBJ2-3): ETGVTQSPTHLIKTRGQQVTLRCSSQSGHNTVSWYQQALGQGPQFIFQYYREEENGRGNFPPRFSGLQFPNYSSELNVNALELDDSALYLCASSLAGASGADTQYFGPGTRLTVL.

This chain uses TRBV7-8 with TRBJ1-6; D ambiguous. This CDR3 is 15 amino acids long. Germline CDR1 SGHVS, CDR2 FQNEAQ. V lost 8 bases, J lost 3 bases, and 14 bases lay in between. CDR3: CASGPGTGYNSPLHF. The CDR3 DNA follows: TGTGCCAGCGGTCCAGGAACGGGCTATAATTCACCCCTCCACTTT.

This clone was counted a few times. The chain couples TRBV5-4 to TRBJ1-4; D may be TRBD1 (5 bases). This CDR3 has 15 amino acids. The V gene's germline CDR1 is SGHNT and CDR2 YYREEE (reference sequence). Trimming stripped 4 bases from V and 5 bases from J, with 15 bases between. The CDR3 region has the DNA TGTGCCAGCAGCCGGGGGGGGTCCTCCAATGAAAAACTGTTTTTT. It encodes CASSRGGSSNEKLFF.

The rearrangement uses TRBV19 and TRBJ1-2, with 12 bases matching TRBD1. Germline CDR1 and CDR2: LNHDA and SQIVND (reference sequence). Trimming removed 6 bases from V and 8 bases from J; junction bases left unmatched: 10. CDR3 length: 15 residues. The CDR3: CASSSPGQGARGYTF. In DNA, the CDR3 is TGTGCCAGTAGCAGCCCGGGACAGGGGGCGAGAGGCTACACCTTC.

This rearrangement joins TRBV7-3 to TRBJ1-5; no definite D call. V lost 0 bases to trimming and J lost 7 bases, with 7 bases between them. The length of the CDR3 is 13 residues. Germline V CDR1 and CDR2: SGHTA, FQGTGA. CDR3 coding DNA: TGTGCCAGCAGCTTAACAGATGGACAGCCCCAGCATTTT. Its translation is CASSLTDGQPQHF.

This chain uses TRBV5-4 with TRBJ2-1; D remains unclear. Per germline, CDR1 SGHNT and CDR2 YYREEE (reference sequence). With 0 bases removed from V and 5 bases from J, the gap between germline ends came to 6 bases. The CDR3 extends over 13 amino acids. The CDR3 DNA is TGTGCCAGCAGCTTGGTCTTCAACAATGAGCAGTTCTTC. It specifies CASSLVFNNEQFF. The full variable domain, its missing parts supplied by reference TRBV5-4 and TRBJ2-1, is ETGVTQSPTHLIKTRGQQVTLRCSSQSGHNTVSWYQQALGQGPQFIFQYYREEENGRGNFPPRFSGLQFPNYSSELNVNALELDDSALYLCASSLVFNNEQFFGPGTRLTVL.

The chain uses TRBV6-5 and TRBJ1-3, with D unresolved. The CDR3 extends over 16 amino acids. The germline CDR1 and CDR2 sequences are MNHEY and SVGAGI. Trimming took off 4 bases at V and 4 bases at J, with 17 bases between the two ends. CDR3 coding DNA: TGTGCCAGCAGTTGGAGAGACGCCCGCTTGGGAAACACCATATATTTT. It is translated as CASSWRDARLGNTIYF.

This clone was detected ten times or more. The V and J genes are TRBV7-9 and TRBJ1-2, with D maybe TRBD1 (5 bases). V shed 1 base and J shed 0 bases, with 15 bases lying between them. CDR3 length equals 17 residues. Per the germline V gene, CDR1 is SEHNR and CDR2 is FQNEAQ (reference sequence). The CDR3 here is CASSLGADSQTNYGYTF. The CDR3 nucleotides are TGTGCCAGCAGCTTAGGGGCCGACAGCCAAACTAACTATGGCTACACCTTC. Using reference TRBV7-9 and TRBJ1-2 for the parts outside the CDR3, the full variable domain is DTGVSQNPRHKITKRGQNVTFRCDPISEHNRLYWYRQTLGQGPEFLTYFQNEAQLEKSRLLSDRFSAERPKGSFSTLEIQRTEQGDSAMYLCASSLGADSQTNYGYTFGSGTRLTVV.

The chain combines TRBV15 with TRBJ1-2; D is possibly TRBD1 (5 bases). Germline V CDR1 and CDR2: LNHNV, YYDKDF (reference sequence). Trimming cost V 0 bases and J 8 bases, with 16 bases left between them. The CDR3 consists of 15 residues. CDR3 protein: CATSRDLGDLYGYTF. CDR3 bases: TGTGCCACCAGCAGAGATCTTGGGGACCTCTACGGCTACACCTTC.

J is TRBJ1-2 and V is TRBV15; 7 bases fit TRBD1. The germline V gene has CDR1 LNHNV and CDR2 YYDKDF (reference sequence). This CDR3 has 15 residues. V lost 1 base to trimming and J lost 4 bases; unmatched junction nucleotides: 6. The CDR3 here is CATSRGQGGPYGYTF. The CDR3 DNA reads TGTGCCACCAGCAGAGGACAGGGCGGTCCCTATGGCTACACCTTC.

V and J are TRBV18 and TRBJ1-4; D is perhaps TRBD1 (5 bases). Trimming stripped 0 bases from V and 0 bases from J, with 5 bases between. The CDR3 runs to 15 residues. Germline V gene lookup returns CDR1 KGHSH and CDR2 LQKENI. This CDR3 is CASSPPTATNEKLFF. In DNA form, the CDR3 reads TGTGCCAGCTCACCACCGACAGCAACTAATGAAAAACTGTTTTTT.

The chain links TRBV27 to TRBJ1-1, with 7 bases identical to TRBD1. V trimming: 6 bases; J trimming: 0 bases; junction bases outside the gene matches: 13. The CDR3 covers 17 residues. Germline CDR1 and CDR2: MNHEY and SMNVEV (reference sequence). The CDR3 reads CASRTGEGVGLNTEAFF. The CDR3 coding sequence is TGTGCCAGCAGAACAGGGGAGGGGGTCGGTTTGAACACTGAAGCTTTCTTT.

The chain links TRBV15 to TRBJ2-5, with 10 nucleotides matching TRBD1. Trimming cost V 5 bases and J 1 base; bases outside gene matches: 4. The CDR3 loop spans 15 amino acids. The germline gives CDR1 LNHNV, CDR2 YYDKDF (reference sequence). The CDR3 region is CATSARTGGQETQYF. CDR3 nucleotide sequence: TGTGCCACCAGCGCCCGGACAGGGGGCCAAGAGACCCAGTACTTC.